Below, one TCR beta chain is given with its context. These data belong to a study of T-cell reconstitution after alpha-beta-depleted transplantation in children. Germline V gene sequence: CDR1 LGHDT, CDR2 YNNKEL (reference sequence). The CDR3 totals 15 residues. The ends were cut back, 4 bases at V and 4 bases at J, with 14 bases in the middle. The authors prepared the TCRbeta library with unique molecular identifiers. MiXCR was run by TCRdb on the PCR reads, yielding one entry per CDR3 protein. The data hold about 980,000 distinct CDR3 sequences, with about 26% observed a single time. The sequencing used PBMCs, mostly from graft donor cells, collected 360 days after TCRalphabeta/CD19-depleted stem cell transplant. The sequence was collected from a boy under two years old who had a stem cell transplant for SCID, so the T cells may come from the graft donor. This chain connects TRBV3-1 to TRBJ2-1; D perhaps matches TRBD2 (5 bases). The CDR3 spells CASSRQRTLYNEQFF. As DNA, the CDR3 is TGTGCCAGCAGCCGTCAGCGGACCTTATACAATGAGCAGTTCTTC.